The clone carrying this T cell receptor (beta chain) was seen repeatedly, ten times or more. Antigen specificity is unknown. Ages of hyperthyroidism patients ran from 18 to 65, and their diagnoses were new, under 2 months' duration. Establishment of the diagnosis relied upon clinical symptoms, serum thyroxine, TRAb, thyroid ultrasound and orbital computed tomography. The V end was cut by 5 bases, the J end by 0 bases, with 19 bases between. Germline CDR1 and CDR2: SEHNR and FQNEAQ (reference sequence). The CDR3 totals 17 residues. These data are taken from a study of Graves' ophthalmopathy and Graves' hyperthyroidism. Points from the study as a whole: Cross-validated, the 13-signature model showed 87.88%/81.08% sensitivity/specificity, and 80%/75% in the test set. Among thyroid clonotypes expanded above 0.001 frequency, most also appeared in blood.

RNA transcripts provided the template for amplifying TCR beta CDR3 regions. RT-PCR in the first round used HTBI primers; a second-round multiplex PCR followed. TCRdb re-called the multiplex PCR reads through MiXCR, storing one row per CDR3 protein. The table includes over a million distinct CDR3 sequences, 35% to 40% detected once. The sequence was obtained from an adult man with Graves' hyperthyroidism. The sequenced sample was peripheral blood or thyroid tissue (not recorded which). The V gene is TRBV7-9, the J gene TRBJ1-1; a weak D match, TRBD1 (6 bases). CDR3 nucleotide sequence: TGTGCCAGCAGCCCACTGACGGGGGGGGCGATGAACACTGAAGCTTTCTTT. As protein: CASSPLTGGAMNTEAFF.